This entry describes one TCR beta chain. Its cognate antigen has yet to be identified. Base qualities are not recorded, but no much larger clone differs from it by a single base. Expansion of CD8+CD57+ cells had been shown by flow cytometry in the patients chosen for sequencing. Every patient had severe acquired aplastic anemia, diagnosed using the International Study of Aplastic Anemia and Agranulocytosis and Camitta criteria. At the time blood was sampled, none of the patients had received any therapy. The study deep-sequenced TCR repertoires of sorted CD4+ and CD8+ blood T cells from severe aplastic anemia patients and healthy subjects. In the USA, patient enrollment took place under clinicaltrials.gov protocols 00001620, 01623167, 00001397, 00071045, 00081523 and 00961064. Ficoll-Paque density gradient centrifugation was used to isolate peripheral blood mononuclear cells. CD4+ and CD8+ T cells were sorted by FACS or magnetic beads before DNA extraction.

CDR1 and CDR2 are read off the germline V gene as SNHLY and FYNNEI. From its cysteine to its phenylalanine, the CDR3 spans 13 amino acids. The DNA shown is the 39-base CDR3, in frame from base 1. The trim is 7 bases for V and 4 bases for J, with a gap of 13 bases between the germline ends. Genomic DNA was used as template for profiling of TCR beta VDJ combinations and CDR3 sequences. An Illumina HiSeq 2000 was the platform used for TCR repertoire sequencing. In the original analysis: TRBV/TRBJ rearrangement plots, CDR3 size and DJ length profiles, and Simpson's diversity index were used to assess repertoires. Whichever DNA sequence was most abundant in the deep sequencing data was defined as the immunodominant clone. CDR3 amino acid sequences were screened for sharing across subjects and were compared with published repertoires and the VDJdb database. TCRdb redid the processing of the public reads, applying fastp at Q25 and MiXCR, and retained in-frame beta chains. Each entry merges the rows of one CDR3 protein and shows their most common DNA and genes. The V and J calls here are based on TCRdb, not the publication. The sample table holds under 200,000 distinct CDR3 sequences, of which 65% to 75% were seen once. The biggest ten clones account for approximately 48% of the sample.

This entry is derived from a study of CD8+CD57+ T cells in acquired aplastic anemia listed by TCRdb under 2018. Some background on the complete study: On average, sorted CD4+ and CD8+ cells yielded around 3.5 ug of extracted DNA, with a range of about 0.18 to 30 ug. CD8+CD57+ expansion was defined as frequency above the mean frequency observed in healthy subjects.

What the authors observed across the whole study: Patients and healthy controls showed no significant difference in CD8+ Simpson's diversity (P=0.060). About 30 CD8+ CDR3 sequences were found to be shared between patients and controls, but these sequences appeared to be highly expressed in patients and within the immunodominant clones of the patients.

This clonotype was sampled from a human donor with aplastic anemia. The rearranged chain carries TRBV2 and TRBJ1-1; no confident D gene assignment can be made. The specimen sequenced was sorted CD4+, CD8+, or CD8+CD57+ T cells (not recorded which) from PBMCs. CDR3 reads: CASIWQEGTEAFF. The nucleotides are TGTGCCAGCATCTGGCAGGAGGGCACTGAAGCTTTCTTT. This CDR3, with the reference TRBV2 and TRBJ1-1 proteins standing in past its ends, gives the full variable domain EPEVTQTPSHQVTQMGQEVILRCVPISNHLYFYWYRQILGQKVEFLVSFYNNEISEKSEIFDDQFSVERPDGSNFTLKIRSTKLEDSAMYFCASIWQEGTEAFFGQGTRLTVV.